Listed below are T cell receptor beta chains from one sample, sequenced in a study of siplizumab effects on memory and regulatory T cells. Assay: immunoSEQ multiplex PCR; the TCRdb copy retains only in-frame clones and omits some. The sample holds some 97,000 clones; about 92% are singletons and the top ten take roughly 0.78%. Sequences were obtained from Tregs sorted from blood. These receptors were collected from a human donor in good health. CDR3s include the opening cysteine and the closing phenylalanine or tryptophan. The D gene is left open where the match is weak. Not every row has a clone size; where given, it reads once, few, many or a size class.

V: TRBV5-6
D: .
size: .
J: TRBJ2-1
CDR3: CASSHRLGTESYNEQFF
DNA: TGTGCCAGCAGTCATCGGTTGGGGACGGAGTCCTACAATGAGCAGTTCTTC

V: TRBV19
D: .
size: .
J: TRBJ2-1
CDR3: CASSIATSSYNEQFF
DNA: TGTGCCAGTAGTATAGCCACTAGCTCCTACAATGAGCAGTTCTTC

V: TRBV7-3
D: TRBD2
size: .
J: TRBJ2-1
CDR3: CASSLSRENEQFF
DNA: TGTGCCAGCAGCTTATCGCGGGAGAATGAGCAGTTCTTC

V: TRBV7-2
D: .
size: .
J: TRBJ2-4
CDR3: CASSLRGDIQYF
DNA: TGTGCCAGCAGCTTAAGGGGTGACATTCAGTACTTC

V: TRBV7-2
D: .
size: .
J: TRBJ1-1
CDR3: CASSLVRTAPLPF
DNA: TGTGCCAGCAGCTTAGTAAGGACAGCCCCTCTCCCTTTT

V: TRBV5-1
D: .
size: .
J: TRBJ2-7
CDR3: CASSLQGYEQYF
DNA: TGCGCCAGCAGCTTACAGGGCTACGAGCAGTACTTC

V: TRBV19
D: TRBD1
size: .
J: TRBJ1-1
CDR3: CASSLGQGAVNTEAFF
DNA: TGTGCCAGTAGTCTGGGACAGGGGGCGGTCAACACTGAAGCTTTCTTT

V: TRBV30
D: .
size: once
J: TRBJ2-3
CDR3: CATGATDTQYF
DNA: TGCGCGACCGGGGCGACAGATACGCAGTATTTT

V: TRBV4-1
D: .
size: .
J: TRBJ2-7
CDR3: CASSPIINPGTRLSYEQYF
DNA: TGCGCCAGCAGCCCCATTATTAATCCCGGGACAAGGCTCTCTTACGAGCAGTACTTC

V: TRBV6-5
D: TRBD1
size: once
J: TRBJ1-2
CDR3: CASSYITGTGEGYTF
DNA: TGTGCCAGCAGTTACATTACCGGGACAGGGGAGGGCTACACCTTC

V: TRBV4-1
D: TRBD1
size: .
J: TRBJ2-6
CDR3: CASSQVTGLFGANVLTF
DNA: TGCGCCAGCAGCCAAGTGACAGGGCTGTTTGGGGCCAACGTCCTGACTTTC

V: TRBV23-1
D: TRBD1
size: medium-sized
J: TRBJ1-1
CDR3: CASSHGQGITEAFF
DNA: TGCGCCAGCAGTCATGGACAGGGTATCACTGAAGCTTTCTTT

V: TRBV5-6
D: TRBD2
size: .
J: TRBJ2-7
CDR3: CASSLGAGGPWEQYF
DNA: TGTGCCAGCAGCTTGGGCGCGGGAGGGCCCTGGGAGCAGTACTTC

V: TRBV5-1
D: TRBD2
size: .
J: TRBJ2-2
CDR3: CASSLQLAGGPGELFF
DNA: TGCGCCAGCAGCTTACAACTAGCGGGAGGACCCGGGGAGCTGTTTTTT

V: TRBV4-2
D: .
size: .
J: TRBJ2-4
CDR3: CASSQAPLLNSKNIQYF
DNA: TGTGCCAGCAGCCAAGCACCCCTTTTAAACTCCAAAAACATTCAGTACTTC

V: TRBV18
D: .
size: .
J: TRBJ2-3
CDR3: CASSPTRRGSGDTQYF
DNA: TGTGCCAGCTCACCGACGAGGAGAGGGAGCGGAGATACGCAGTATTTT

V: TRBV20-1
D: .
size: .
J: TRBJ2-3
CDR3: CSASRADTQYF
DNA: TGCAGTGCTAGTAGGGCAGATACGCAGTATTTT

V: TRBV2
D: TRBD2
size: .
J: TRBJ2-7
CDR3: CASHARGGRISSYEQYF
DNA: TGTGCCAGCCACGCAAGGGGCGGGAGAATTAGCTCCTACGAGCAGTACTTC

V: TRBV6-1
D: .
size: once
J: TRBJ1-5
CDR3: CASSEPGGDQPQHF
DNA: TGTGCCAGCAGTGAACCCGGCGGGGATCAGCCCCAGCATTTT

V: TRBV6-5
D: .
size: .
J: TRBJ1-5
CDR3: CASSPRRGSSQPQHF
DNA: TGTGCCAGCAGCCCACGTAGGGGTTCTTCGCAGCCCCAGCATTTT

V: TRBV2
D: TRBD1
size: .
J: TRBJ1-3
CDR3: CASSPWTGLSGNTIYF
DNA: TGTGCCAGCAGTCCGTGGACAGGGTTATCTGGAAACACCATATATTTT

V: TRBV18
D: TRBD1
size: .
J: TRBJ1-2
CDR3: CASSLGQGSGYGYTF
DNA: TGTGCCAGCTCACTGGGACAGGGTTCTGGCTATGGCTACACCTTC

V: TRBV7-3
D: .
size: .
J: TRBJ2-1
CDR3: CASSSAPSTLNEQFF
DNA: TGTGCCAGCAGCTCAGCCCCAAGTACGCTGAATGAGCAGTTCTTC

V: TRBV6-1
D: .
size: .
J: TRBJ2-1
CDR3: CASSEFIYGRGDNEQFF
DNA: TGTGCCAGCAGTGAATTCATATACGGGCGGGGAGACAATGAGCAGTTCTTC

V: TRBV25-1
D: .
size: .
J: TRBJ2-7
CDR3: CASARGYEQYF
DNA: TGTGCCAGCGCCAGGGGCTACGAGCAGTACTTC

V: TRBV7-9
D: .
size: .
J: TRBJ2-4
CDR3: CASRTSGTGFNGNIQYF
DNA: TGTGCCAGCAGGACCTCCGGAACAGGGTTTAATGGGAACATTCAGTACTTC

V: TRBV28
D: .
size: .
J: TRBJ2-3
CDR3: CASNPSGTGSFDTQYF
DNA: TGTGCCAGCAACCCCTCGGGGACGGGCTCATTCGATACGCAGTATTTT

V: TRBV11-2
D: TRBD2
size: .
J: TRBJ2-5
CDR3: CASSSGLAGDQETQYF
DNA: TGTGCCAGCAGCTCGGGACTAGCGGGGGACCAAGAGACCCAGTACTTC

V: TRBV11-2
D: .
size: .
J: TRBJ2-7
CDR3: CASSPWTATPSYEQYF
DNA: TGTGCCAGCAGCCCATGGACAGCCACCCCCTCCTACGAGCAGTACTTC

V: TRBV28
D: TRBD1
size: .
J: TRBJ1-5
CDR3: CASSPDRVGQPQHF
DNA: TGTGCCAGCAGTCCGGACAGGGTTGGTCAGCCCCAGCATTTT

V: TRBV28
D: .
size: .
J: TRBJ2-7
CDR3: CASLTPSGTPTYEQYF
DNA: TGTGCCAGCTTAACACCCAGCGGGACACCAACCTACGAGCAGTACTTC

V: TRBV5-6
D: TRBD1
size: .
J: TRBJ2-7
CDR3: CASSLARRGRVYEQYF
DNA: TGTGCCAGCAGCTTGGCTCGTAGGGGGCGGGTCTACGAGCAGTACTTC

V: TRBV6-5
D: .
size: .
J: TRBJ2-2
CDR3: CASSDSAGELFF
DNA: TGTGCCAGCAGTGACTCTGCCGGGGAGCTGTTTTTT

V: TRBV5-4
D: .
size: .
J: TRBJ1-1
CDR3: CASSLGLDLNTEAFF
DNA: TGTGCCAGCAGCTTAGGACTCGACCTTAACACTGAAGCTTTCTTT

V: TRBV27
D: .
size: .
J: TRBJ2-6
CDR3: CASSSWGSGANVLTF
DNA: TGTGCCAGCAGTTCTTGGGGATCTGGGGCCAACGTCCTGACTTTC

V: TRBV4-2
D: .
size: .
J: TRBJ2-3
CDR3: CASSQEGSADIPLYF
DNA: TGTGCCAGCAGCCAAGAGGGTAGCGCAGATATTCCCCTGTATTTT

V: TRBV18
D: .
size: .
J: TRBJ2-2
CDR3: CASSISANTGELFF
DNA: TGTGCCAGCTCCATTTCCGCGAACACCGGGGAGCTGTTTTTT

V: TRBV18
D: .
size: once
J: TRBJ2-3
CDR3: CASSPPYGGDTQYF
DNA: TGTGCCAGCTCACCACCGTATGGTGGAGATACGCAGTATTTT

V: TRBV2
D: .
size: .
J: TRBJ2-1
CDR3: CASSVDRGADEQFF
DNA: TGTGCCAGCAGTGTAGATCGGGGGGCCGATGAGCAGTTCTTC

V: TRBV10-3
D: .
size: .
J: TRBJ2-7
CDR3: CAIKSGTDSYEQYF
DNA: TGTGCCATCAAATCGGGGACGGATTCCTACGAGCAGTACTTC

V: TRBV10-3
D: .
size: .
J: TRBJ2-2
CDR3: CAISELWGAGTGELFF
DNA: TGTGCCATCAGTGAGTTGTGGGGCGCGGGCACCGGGGAGCTGTTTTTT

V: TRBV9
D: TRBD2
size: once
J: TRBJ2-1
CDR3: CASSEGTSGLNEQFF
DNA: TGTGCCAGCAGCGAGGGGACTAGCGGACTCAATGAGCAGTTCTTC

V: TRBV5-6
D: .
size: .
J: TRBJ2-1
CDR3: CASSSDYKQFF
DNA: TGTGCCAGCAGCTCGGACTATAAGCAGTTCTTC

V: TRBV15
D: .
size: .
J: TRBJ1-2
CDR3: CATSRDQGSSYGYTF
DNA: TGTGCCACCAGCAGAGATCAAGGGAGTTCCTATGGCTACACCTTC

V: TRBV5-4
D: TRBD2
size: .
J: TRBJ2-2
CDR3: CASSLGLAVNTGELFF
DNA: TGTGCCAGCAGCTTGGGGCTAGCGGTAAACACCGGGGAGCTGTTTTTT

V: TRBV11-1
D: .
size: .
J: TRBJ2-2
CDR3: CASSLTGELFF
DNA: TGTGCCAGCAGCTTAACCGGGGAGCTGTTTTTT